A single T cell receptor beta chain is shown here with its context. This sample is drawn from a study of blood T cell repertoires in COVID-19. The V and J ends lost 4 bases and 8 bases respectively, with 21 bases between them. Per germline, CDR1 SGHTS and CDR2 YDEGEE. This CDR3 has 15 amino acids. Profiling relied on immunoSEQ multiplex PCR, and the TCRdb table lists in-frame clones only, not all of them. Of over 300,000 clones in the sample, 88% were seen once. This chain joins TRBV5-8 and TRBJ1-2; D is perhaps TRBD1 (6 bases). The sample comprised PBMCs or T cells enriched from blood (not recorded which). The receptor's source is a woman aged 25 to 45 with acute COVID-19. CDR3 loop: CASSPNAMGARGYTF. Written as DNA, the CDR3 is TGTGCCAGCAGCCCAAACGCTATGGGGGCTAGGGGCTACACCTTC.